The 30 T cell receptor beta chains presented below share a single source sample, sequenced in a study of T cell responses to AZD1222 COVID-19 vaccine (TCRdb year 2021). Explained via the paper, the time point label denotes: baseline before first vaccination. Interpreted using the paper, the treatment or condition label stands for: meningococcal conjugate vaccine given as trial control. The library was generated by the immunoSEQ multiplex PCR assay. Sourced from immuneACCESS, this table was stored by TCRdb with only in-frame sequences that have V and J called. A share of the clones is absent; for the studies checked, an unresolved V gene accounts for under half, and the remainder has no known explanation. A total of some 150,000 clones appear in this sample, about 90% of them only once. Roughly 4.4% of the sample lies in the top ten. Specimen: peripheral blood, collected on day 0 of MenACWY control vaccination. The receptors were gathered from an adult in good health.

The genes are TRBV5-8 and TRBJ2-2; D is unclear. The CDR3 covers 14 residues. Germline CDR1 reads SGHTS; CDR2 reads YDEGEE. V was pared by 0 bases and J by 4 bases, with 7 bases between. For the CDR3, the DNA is TGTGCCAGCAGCTTGGGCCACTTCACCGGGGAGCTGTTTTTT. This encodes CASSLGHFTGELFF. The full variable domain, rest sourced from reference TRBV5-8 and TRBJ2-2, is EAGVTQSPTHLIKTRGQQATLRCSPISGHTSVYWYQQALGLGLQFLLWYDEGEERNRGNFPPRFSGRQFPNYSSELNVNALELEDSALYLCASSLGHFTGELFFGEGSRLTVL.

The CDR3 sequence is CASSRGLAGGRGEQYF. CDR3 nucleotide sequence: TGTGCCAGCAGCCGCGGACTAGCGGGAGGGAGGGGCGAGCAGTACTTC. The chain recombines TRBV6-2 or TRBV6-3 with TRBJ2-7, with 15 bases identical to TRBD2. The ends lost 6 bases at V and 6 bases at J; junction bases unmatched: 9. The CDR3 has 16 amino acids. Germline CDR1 MNHEY, CDR2 SVGEGT.

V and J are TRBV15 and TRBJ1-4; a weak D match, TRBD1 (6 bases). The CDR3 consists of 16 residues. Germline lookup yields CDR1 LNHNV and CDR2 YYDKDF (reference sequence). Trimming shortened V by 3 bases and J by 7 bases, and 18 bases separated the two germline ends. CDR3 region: CATSSPRGGSREKLFF. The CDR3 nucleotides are TGTGCCACCAGCAGCCCTAGGGGGGGCAGTCGTGAAAAACTGTTTTTT.

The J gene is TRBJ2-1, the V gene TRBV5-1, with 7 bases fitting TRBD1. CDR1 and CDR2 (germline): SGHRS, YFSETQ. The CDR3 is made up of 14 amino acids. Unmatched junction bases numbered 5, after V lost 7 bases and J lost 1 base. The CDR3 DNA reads TGCGCCAGCGGGAACAGGGGATCCTACAATGAGCAGTTCTTC. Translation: CASGNRGSYNEQFF.

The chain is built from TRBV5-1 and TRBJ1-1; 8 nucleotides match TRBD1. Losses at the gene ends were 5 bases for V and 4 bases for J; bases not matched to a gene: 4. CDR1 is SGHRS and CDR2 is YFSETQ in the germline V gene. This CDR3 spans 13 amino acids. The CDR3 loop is CASRRDRTTEAFF. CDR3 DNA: TGCGCCAGCAGGAGGGACAGGACCACTGAAGCTTTCTTT.

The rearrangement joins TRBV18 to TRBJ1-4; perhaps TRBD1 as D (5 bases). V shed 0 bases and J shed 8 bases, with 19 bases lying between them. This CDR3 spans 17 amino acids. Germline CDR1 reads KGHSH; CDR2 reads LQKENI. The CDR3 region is CASSPPRRGNGEEKLFF. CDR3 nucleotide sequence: TGTGCCAGCTCACCACCACGGCGGGGCAATGGGGAAGAAAAACTGTTTTTT.

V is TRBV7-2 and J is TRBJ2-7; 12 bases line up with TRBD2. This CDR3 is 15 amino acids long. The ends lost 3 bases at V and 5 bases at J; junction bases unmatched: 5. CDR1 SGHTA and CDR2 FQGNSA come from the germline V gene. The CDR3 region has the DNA TGTGCCAGCAGCTTGACTAGCGGGGGAGCGAACGAGCAGTACTTC. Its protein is CASSLTSGGANEQYF.

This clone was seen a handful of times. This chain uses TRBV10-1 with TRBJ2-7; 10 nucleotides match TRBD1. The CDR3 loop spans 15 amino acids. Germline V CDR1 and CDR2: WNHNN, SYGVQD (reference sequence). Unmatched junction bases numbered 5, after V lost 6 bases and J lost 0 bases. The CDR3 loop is CASSSGTGASYEQYF. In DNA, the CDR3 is TGCGCCAGCAGCTCCGGGACAGGGGCCTCCTACGAGCAGTACTTC.

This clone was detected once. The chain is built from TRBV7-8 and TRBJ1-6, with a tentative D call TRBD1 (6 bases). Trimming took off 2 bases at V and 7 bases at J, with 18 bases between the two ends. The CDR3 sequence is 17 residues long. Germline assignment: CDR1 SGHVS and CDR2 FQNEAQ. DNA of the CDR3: TGTGCCAGCAGCTTAAGGGGGTTCGGCAGTCAGAATTCACCCCTCCACTTT. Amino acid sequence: CASSLRGFGSQNSPLHF.

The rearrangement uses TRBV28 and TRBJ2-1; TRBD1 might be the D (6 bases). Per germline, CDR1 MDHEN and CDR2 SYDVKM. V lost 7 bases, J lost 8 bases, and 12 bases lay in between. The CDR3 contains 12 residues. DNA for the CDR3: TGTGCCAGCAAAACAGGGCTCCATGAGCAGTTCTTC. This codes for CASKTGLHEQFF.

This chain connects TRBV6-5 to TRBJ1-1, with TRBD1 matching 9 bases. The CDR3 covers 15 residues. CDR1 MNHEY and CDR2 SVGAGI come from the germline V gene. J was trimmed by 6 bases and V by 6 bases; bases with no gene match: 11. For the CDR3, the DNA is TGTGCCAGCAGGGGGGGACAGGGACGGCCCCCTGAAGCTTTCTTT. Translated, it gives CASRGGQGRPPEAFF.

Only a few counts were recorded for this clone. The CDR3 here is CASSPVRYGYTF. The CDR3 nucleotides read TGTGCCAGCAGCCCCGTCCGCTATGGCTACACCTTC. The chain uses TRBV6-5 and TRBJ1-2; D unresolved. The CDR3 runs to 12 residues. V was shortened by 6 bases and J by 4 bases, with 9 bases between the two germline ends. Germline V CDR1 and CDR2: MNHEY, SVGAGI.

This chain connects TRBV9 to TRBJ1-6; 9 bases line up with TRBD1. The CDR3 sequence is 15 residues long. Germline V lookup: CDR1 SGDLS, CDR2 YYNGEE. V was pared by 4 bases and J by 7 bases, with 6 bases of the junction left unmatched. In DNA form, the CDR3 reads TGTGCCAGCAGCTCAGGGACAGGGCGGAATTCACCCCTCCACTTT. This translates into CASSSGTGRNSPLHF.

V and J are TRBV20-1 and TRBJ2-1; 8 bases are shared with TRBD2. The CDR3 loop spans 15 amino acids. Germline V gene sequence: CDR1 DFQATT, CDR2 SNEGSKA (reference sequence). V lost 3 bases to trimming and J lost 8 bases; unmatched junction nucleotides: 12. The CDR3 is CSASPTGTRGYEQFF. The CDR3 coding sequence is TGCAGTGCTAGTCCCACCGGGACTAGGGGTTATGAGCAGTTCTTC.

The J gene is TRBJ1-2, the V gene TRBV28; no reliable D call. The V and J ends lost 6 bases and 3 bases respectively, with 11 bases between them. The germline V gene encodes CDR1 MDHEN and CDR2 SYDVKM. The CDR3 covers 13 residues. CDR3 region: CASSLSPDYGYTF. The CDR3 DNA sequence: TGTGCCAGCAGCCTCTCACCAGACTATGGCTACACCTTC.

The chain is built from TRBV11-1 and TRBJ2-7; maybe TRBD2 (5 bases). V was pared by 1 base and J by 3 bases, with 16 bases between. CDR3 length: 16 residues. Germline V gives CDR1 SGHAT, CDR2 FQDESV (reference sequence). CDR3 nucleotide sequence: TGTGCCAGCAGCTTAGTATCCGGGGTGAGTCTCTACGAGCAGTACTTC. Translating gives CASSLVSGVSLYEQYF.

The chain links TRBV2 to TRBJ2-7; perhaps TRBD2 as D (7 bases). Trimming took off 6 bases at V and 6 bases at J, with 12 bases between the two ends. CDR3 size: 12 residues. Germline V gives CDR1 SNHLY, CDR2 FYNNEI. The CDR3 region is CASRKGGGEQYF. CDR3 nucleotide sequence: TGTGCCAGCAGGAAAGGGGGGGGCGAGCAGTACTTC.

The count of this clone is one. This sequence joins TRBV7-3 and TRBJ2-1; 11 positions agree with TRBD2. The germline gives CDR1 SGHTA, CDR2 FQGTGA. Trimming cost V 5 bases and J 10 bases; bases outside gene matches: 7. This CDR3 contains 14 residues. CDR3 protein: CASSPGTSGGEQFF. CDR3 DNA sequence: TGTGCCAGCAGCCCCGGGACTAGCGGAGGGGAGCAGTTCTTC.

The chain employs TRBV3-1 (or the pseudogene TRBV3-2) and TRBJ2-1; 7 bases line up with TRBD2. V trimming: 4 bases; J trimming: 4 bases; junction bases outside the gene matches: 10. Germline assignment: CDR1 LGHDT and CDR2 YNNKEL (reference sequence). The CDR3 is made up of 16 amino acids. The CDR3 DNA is TGTGCCAGCAGCCCCCGCCCAGCGGGACGGTACAATGAGCAGTTCTTC. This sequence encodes CASSPRPAGRYNEQFF.

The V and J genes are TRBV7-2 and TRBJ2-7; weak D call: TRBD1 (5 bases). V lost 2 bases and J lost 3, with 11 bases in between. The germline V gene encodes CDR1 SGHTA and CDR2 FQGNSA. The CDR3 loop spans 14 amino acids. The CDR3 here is CASSLNPQGYEQYF. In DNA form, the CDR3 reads TGTGCCAGCAGCTTAAATCCCCAGGGCTACGAGCAGTACTTC.

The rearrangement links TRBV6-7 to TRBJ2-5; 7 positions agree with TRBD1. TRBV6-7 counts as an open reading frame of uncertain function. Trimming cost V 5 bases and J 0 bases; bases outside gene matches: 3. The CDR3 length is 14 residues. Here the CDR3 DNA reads TGTGCCAGCAGTCCGACAGGGTACCAAGAGACCCAGTACTTC. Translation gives CASSPTGYQETQYF.

The CDR3 protein is CASSLTGIYEQYF. The CDR3 DNA follows: TGTGCCAGCAGTCTGACAGGGATTTACGAGCAGTACTTC. The chain links TRBV28 to TRBJ2-7; 7 nucleotides align to TRBD1. The CDR3 loop spans 13 amino acids. Losses at the gene ends were 5 bases for V and 4 bases for J; bases not matched to a gene: 5. Germline-derived CDR1 and CDR2 are MDHEN and SYDVKM.

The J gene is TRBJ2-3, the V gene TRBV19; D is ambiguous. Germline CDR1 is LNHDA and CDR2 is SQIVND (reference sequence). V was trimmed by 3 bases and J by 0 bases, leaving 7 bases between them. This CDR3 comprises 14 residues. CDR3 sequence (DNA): TGTGCCAGTAGTATGCTCGACAGCACAGATACGCAGTATTTT. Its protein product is CASSMLDSTDTQYF.

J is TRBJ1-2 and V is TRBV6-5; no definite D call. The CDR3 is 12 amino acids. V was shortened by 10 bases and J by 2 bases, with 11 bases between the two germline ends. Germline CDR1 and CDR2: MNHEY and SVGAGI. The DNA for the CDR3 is TGTGCCACTCCTCCAGTGAACTATGGCTACACCTTC. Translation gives CATPPVNYGYTF.

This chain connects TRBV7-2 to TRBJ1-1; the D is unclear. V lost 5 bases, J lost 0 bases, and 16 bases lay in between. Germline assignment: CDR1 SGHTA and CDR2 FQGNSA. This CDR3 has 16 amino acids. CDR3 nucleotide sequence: TGTGCCAGCAGCCTCAACCCTGGGGTTGTGAACACTGAAGCTTTCTTT. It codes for CASSLNPGVVNTEAFF.

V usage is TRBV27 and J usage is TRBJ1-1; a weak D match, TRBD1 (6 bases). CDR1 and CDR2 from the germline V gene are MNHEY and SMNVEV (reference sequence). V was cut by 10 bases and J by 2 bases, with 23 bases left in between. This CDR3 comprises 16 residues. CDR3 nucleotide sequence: TGTGCCACCCACCTTACGGGGGCGGGTGGAAACACTGAAGCTTTCTTT. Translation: CATHLTGAGGNTEAFF.

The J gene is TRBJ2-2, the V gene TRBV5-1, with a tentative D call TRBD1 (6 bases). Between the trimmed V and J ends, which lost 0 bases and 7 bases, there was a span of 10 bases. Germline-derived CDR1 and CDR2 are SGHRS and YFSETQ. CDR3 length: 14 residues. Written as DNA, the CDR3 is TGCGCCAGCAGCTTGGACAGGGCCGACGGGGAGCTGTTTTTT. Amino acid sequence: CASSLDRADGELFF.

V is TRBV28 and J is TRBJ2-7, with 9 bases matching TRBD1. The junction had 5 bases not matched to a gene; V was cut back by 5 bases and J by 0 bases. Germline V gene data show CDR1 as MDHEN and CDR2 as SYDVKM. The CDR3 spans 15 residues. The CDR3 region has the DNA TGTGCCAGCAGTACAGGGGGCATCCCCTCCTACGAGCAGTACTTC. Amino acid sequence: CASSTGGIPSYEQYF.

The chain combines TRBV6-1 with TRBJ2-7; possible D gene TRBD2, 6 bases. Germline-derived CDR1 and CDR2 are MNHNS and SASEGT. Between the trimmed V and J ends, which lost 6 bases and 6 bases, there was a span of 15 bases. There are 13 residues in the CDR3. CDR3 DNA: TGTGCCAGCAGACTCGGGAGAGGCACCGAGCAGTACTTC. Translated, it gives CASRLGRGTEQYF.

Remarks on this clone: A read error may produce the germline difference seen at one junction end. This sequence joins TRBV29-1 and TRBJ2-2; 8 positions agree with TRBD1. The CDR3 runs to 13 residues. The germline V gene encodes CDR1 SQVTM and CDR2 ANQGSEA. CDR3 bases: TGCAGCATTGACAGGGGTAACACCGGGGAGCTGTTTTTT. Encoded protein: CSIDRGNTGELFF.